The entry below describes one T cell receptor beta chain. Its target is not known. V lost 4 bases to trimming and J lost 0 bases, with 12 bases between them. Germline CDR1 GTSNPN, CDR2 SVGIG (reference sequence). The CDR3 covers 15 residues. This sample is part of a study of cytomegalovirus exposure and HLA in healthy donors. Study outcomes and limitations: It was approximately 150 TCR beta chains that were listed as cytomegalovirus-associated.

This PCR relied on a set of 60 Vbeta primers and 13 Jbeta primers. Generated by immunoSEQ multiplex PCR, the TCRdb table keeps only in-frame clones and is missing some. There are roughly 120,000 clones in the sample; approximately 69% occur only once, and approximately 10% lies in the top ten. The sequenced sample was PBMCs. This clonotype was sampled from a woman aged 45-59 years in good health and CMV-seropositive. The chain is built from TRBV30 and TRBJ1-4; D may be TRBD1 (5 bases). The CDR3 region is CAWNPGPTTNEKLFF. The CDR3 bases are TGTGCCTGGAACCCAGGGCCTACAACTAATGAAAAACTGTTTTTT.